This TCR beta chain appears in the sequencing data of a study of siplizumab effects on memory and regulatory T cells. Notes on the study in general: Greater diversity than memory cells seemed evident in naive T cells, which also appeared to be major alloresponse contributors. Sequences below about 10^-5 frequency were poorly captured. As a result, only a minor fraction of alloreactive clones mapped to unstimulated subsets. There was no confirmation of the suppressive function of proliferating Tregs from siplizumab cultures. The majority of clones, roughly 75-96% of proliferating CD4+ or CD8+ clones, lacked an assignable naive or memory phenotype.

With regard to this clone: Its antigen is undetermined.

Here immunoSEQ multiplex PCR was the method, and the copy in TCRdb shows in-frame clones only, minus some. The sample holds over 100,000 clones, over 90% seen once. Trimming at V came to 5 bases and at J to 4 bases, leaving 16 bases not matched to a gene. Germline assignment: CDR1 PRHDT and CDR2 FYEKMQ (reference sequence). The CDR3 is 19 residues long. This clonotype was obtained from a human donor in good health. The J gene is TRBJ2-3, the V gene TRBV13, with 12 positions matching TRBD2. Sequencing input: Tregs sorted from blood. The CDR3 spells CASSAWPSGRAQSPDTQYF. The CDR3 nucleotides are TGTGCCAGCAGCGCATGGCCTAGCGGGAGGGCCCAATCCCCAGATACGCAGTATTTT.